The present T cell receptor beta chain was sequenced within a study of radiation and T cells in renal cell carcinoma (dated by TCRdb to 2020 to 2022). Study-level background: The samples were drawn from a clinical trial, where primary renal cell carcinomas were treated with 15 Gy of stereotactic body radiation therapy and then removed by nephrectomy 4 weeks afterward. A total of around 50 samples underwent TCR beta sequencing, made up of some 26 tumors and about 27 peripheral blood samples. In the roughly 49 samples combined, about 4 million unique CDR3 nucleotide sequences were found, encoding roughly 2,500,000 unique CDR3 amino acid sequences. Overall results and qualifications from the work: Because no pretreatment tumor biopsies were available, whether clonotypes were present in the tumor at baseline could not be determined. In blood, the top tumor clonotypes increased from baseline to 2 weeks after radiation and then shrank by 4 weeks, which suggests a temporary expansion of tumor-resident clones. With a single-armed trial design, the study had no way to address how radiation dose or scheduling affects the TCR repertoire. Changes in the blood repertoire were not tracked past 4 weeks after treatment.

The sample holds a few counts of this clone. The antigen this receptor binds is unknown. No clone much larger than this one lies a single base away; base qualities are absent. According to the germline V gene, CDR1 reads SGHTA and CDR2 reads FQGTGA. V and J lose 4 bases and 4 bases, and a span of 9 bases separates them. The CDR3, cysteine through phenylalanine, is 13 amino acids long. Here the CDR3 DNA is all that survives: 39 bases in frame from base 1. The sample's time point label, decoded: baseline pretreatment blood. The treatment or condition tag for this specimen amounts to: 15 Gy SBRT to primary tumor, nephrectomy 4 weeks later. To follow tumor-enriched clonotypes, serial peripheral blood was collected from radiation-treated patients at baseline and at 2 weeks and 4 weeks after SBRT. All patients had renal cell carcinoma with clear cell pathology. Genomic DNA for TCR sequencing was prepared using the QIAamp DNA Blood Mini Kit (Qiagen). Samples were included in the analyses only if all quality control checks were passed.

The immunoSEQ kit was used, according to the manufacturer's recommendations, to generate TCR beta libraries from genomic DNA. To prepare libraries, a first multiplex PCR with proprietary primers was run, followed by a second PCR that added unique barcodes, and a bead cleanup was done after each round. Each sample batch included a kit-provided positive control reaction and a negative control reaction. The final libraries were assessed on an Agilent 4200 TapeStation D1000 ScreenTape, pooled by volume, and quantified by qPCR. Sequencing ran on an Illumina NextSeq500 with a MidOutput 150-cycle cartridge, using 156 Read1 and 15 Index1 cycles with kit custom primers. The pooled library was loaded at about 1 pM with around 20% PhiX control spiked in. On the study's bioinformatics: The vendor-processed data were analyzed in R, and a clonotype was defined as all T cells that share the same CDR3 nucleotide sequence. In the clone abundance analyses, frequencies in each sample were normalized to that sample's 10,000 most abundant clones. Public T cell clones, averaging fewer than five per sample, were removed before analysis. Tumor-enriched and baseline blood-enriched clonotypes were defined by at least a 32-fold difference in abundance between compartments. Clonotypes expanded or contracted between blood time points were identified with a beta-binomial differential abundance model. Tumor-blood repertoire similarity was measured with the Baroni-Urbani and Buser coefficient, and group comparisons used two-tailed Wilcoxon tests in R. The clones in this table, taken by TCRdb from immuneACCESS, are in-frame only. Not every clone is retained; where verified, under half of the shortfall comes from an unresolved V gene, and the cause of the rest is unknown. That table is the source of V, J and clone size, and D and trimming were worked out from the DNA. For this sample there are about 59,000 clones; 65% to 85% appear just once. The ten largest clonotypes hold 6% to 9.5% of the sample.

In this chain, TRBV7-3 is recombined with TRBJ2-3; no D segment can be confidently identified. This clonotype was obtained from a man between 60 and 75 years old with renal cell carcinoma. Source: blood, taken from a patient whose treatment included radiotherapy and nephrectomy. The CDR3: CASSSAPSDTQYF. The DNA sequence is as follows: TGTGCCAGCAGCTCGGCCCCTTCAGATACGCAGTATTTT.